The 7 T cell receptor beta chains below were found in one sample sequenced in a study of identical twins. Via MiXCR, TCRdb re-called the 5' RACE reads, giving one row per CDR3 protein. Counted here are fewer than 550,000 distinct CDR3 sequences, roughly 15% occurring once; the ten biggest clones make up more than 0.4%. The sample also formed part of further work on yellow fever vaccine responses in identical twins.

The sequencing sample was made of CD4+ T cells sorted from blood. The receptors shown here come from a young woman in good health.

The chain combines TRBV20-1 with TRBJ2-3; tentatively, D is TRBD1 or TRBD2 (5 bases each). The CDR3 totals 15 residues. Trimming took 1 base from V and 0 from J, leaving 11 bases between them. Germline CDR1 reads DFQATT; CDR2 reads SNEGSKA (reference sequence). CDR3 protein: CSARAGPPSTDTQYF. DNA of the CDR3: TGCAGTGCTAGAGCGGGGCCACCTAGCACAGATACGCAGTATTTT.

This clonotype was found a few times. The chain carries TRBV18 and TRBJ2-5; D is unresolved. Trimming removed 3 bases at V and 3 bases at J, with 11 bases between. From germline, CDR1 is KGHSH and CDR2 LQKENI. The CDR3 sequence is 14 residues long. The CDR3 region has the DNA TGTGCCAGCTCACCTCCCGACGACGAAGAGACCCAGTACTTC. Protein: CASSPPDDEETQYF.

There are a few counts of this clonotype. The chain uses TRBV24-1 and TRBJ2-1; TRBD1 agrees at 12 bases. With 5 bases clipped from V and 9 bases from J, the junction kept 7 bases outside the gene matches. This CDR3 has 15 amino acids. Germline CDR1 KGHDR, CDR2 SFDVKD. CDR3 loop: CATSAGGTGGGEQFF. CDR3 coding DNA: TGTGCCACCAGTGCCGGGGGGACAGGGGGCGGTGAGCAGTTCTTC.

The chain links TRBV3-1 to TRBJ2-2; TRBD1 matches 7 bases. Germline trimming cut 5 bases from V and 1 base from J; bases unmatched to any gene: 7. From germline, CDR1 is LGHDT and CDR2 YNNKEL (reference sequence). This CDR3 spans 16 amino acids. CDR3 nucleotides: TGTGCCAGCAGCAAACGACAGGGTCAGAACACCGGGGAGCTGTTTTTT. This gives the protein CASSKRQGQNTGELFF. Supplemented by reference TRBV3-1 and TRBJ2-2, the full variable domain reads DTAVSQTPKYLVTQMGNDKSIKCEQNLGHDTMYWYKQDSKKFLKIMFSYNNKELIINETVPNRFSPKSPDKAHLNLHINSLELGDSAVYFCASSKRQGQNTGELFFGEGSRLTVL.

The V and J genes are TRBV4-1 and TRBJ2-5; 7 bases map to TRBD1. CDR3 length equals 16 residues. J lost 1 base, V lost 0 bases, and 5 bases had no gene match. Looked up from germline, CDR1 is MGHRA and CDR2 is YSYEKL. CDR3 region: CASSQDLRGPQETQYF. In nucleotides, the CDR3 is TGCGCCAGCAGCCAAGATTTGAGGGGGCCCCAAGAGACCCAGTACTTC.

This clonotype was observed a few times. The rearrangement uses TRBV12-3 or TRBV12-4 and TRBJ2-1; 7 nucleotides line up with TRBD2. The CDR3 consists of 18 residues. Trimming at V came to 3 bases and at J to 12 bases, leaving 23 bases not matched to a gene. The DNA of the CDR3 is TGTGCCAGCAGTTTTGAGGGAACCCGGGACTACAGAAATGTGGGGCAGTTCTTC. Translated: CASSFEGTRDYRNVGQFF.

This sequence joins TRBV29-1 and TRBJ2-5, with 7 nucleotides matching TRBD1. The length of the CDR3 is 12 residues. V shed 4 bases and J 5 bases; nucleotides not matched to a gene: 4. Germline lookup yields CDR1 SQVTM and CDR2 ANQGSEA. Here the CDR3 reads CSVVNRGETQYF. The CDR3 region has the DNA TGCAGCGTTGTTAACAGGGGTGAGACCCAGTACTTC.